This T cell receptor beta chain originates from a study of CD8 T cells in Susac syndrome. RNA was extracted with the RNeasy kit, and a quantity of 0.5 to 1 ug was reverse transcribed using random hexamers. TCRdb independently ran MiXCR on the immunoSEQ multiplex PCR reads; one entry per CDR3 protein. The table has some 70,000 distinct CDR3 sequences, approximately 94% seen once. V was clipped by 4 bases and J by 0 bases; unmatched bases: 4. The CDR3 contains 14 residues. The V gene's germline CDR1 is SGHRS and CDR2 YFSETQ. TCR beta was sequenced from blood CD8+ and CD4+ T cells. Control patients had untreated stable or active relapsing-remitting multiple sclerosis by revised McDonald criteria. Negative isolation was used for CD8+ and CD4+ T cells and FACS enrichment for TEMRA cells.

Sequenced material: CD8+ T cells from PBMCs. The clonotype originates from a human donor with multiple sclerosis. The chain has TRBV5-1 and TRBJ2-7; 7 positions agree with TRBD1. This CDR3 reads CASSVWTGSYEQYF. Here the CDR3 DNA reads TGCGCCAGCAGCGTATGGACAGGCTCCTACGAGCAGTACTTC.